These T cell receptor beta chains were read from a single sample in a study of cytotoxic CD8 clonotypes in ibrutinib-treated CLL. Sequencing was performed with immunoSEQ multiplex PCR; in TCRdb, only in-frame clones are kept and a portion is missing. Of almost 250,000 clones listed, roughly 70% are singletons. The material sequenced was PBMCs, taken after 24 months of ibrutinib treatment. The receptors come from a human donor with chronic lymphocytic leukemia. The CDR3 runs from the conserved cysteine through the conserved F or W. Fields, in order: clone size, D gene, V gene, J gene, CDR3 DNA, CDR3 protein. D genes are given only for firm matches. Where a row states a size, it is once, few, many or the class of an expanded clone; other rows omit it.

-	-	TRBV2	TRBJ2-2	TGTGCCAGCAGTGAAATTAGACTTGCGAACACCGGGGAGCTGTTTTTT	CASSEIRLANTGELFF
-	-	TRBV18	TRBJ2-7	TGTGCCAGCTCACCACTGGAGATGGGCGAGCAGTACTTC	CASSPLEMGEQYF
-	TRBD1	TRBV9	TRBJ2-3	TGTGCCAGCACAGGGGGTAGGAGCACAGATACGCAGTATTTT	CASTGGRSTDTQYF
-	-	TRBV27	TRBJ2-5	TGTGCCAGCGACGAAGGAGAGACCCAGTACTTC	CASDEGETQYF
-	-	TRBV27	TRBJ2-1	TGTGCCAGCAGTTACACGGCGGATCCCTACAATGAGCAGTTCTTC	CASSYTADPYNEQFF
-	-	TRBV11-3	TRBJ2-2	TGTGCCAGCAGCTTATGGGGATACACCGGGGAGCTGTTTTTT	CASSLWGYTGELFF
-	-	TRBV30	TRBJ1-1	TGTGCCTGGAGGGTAGACACTGAAGCTTTCTTT	CAWRVDTEAFF
-	TRBD2	TRBV28	TRBJ2-7	TGTGCCAGCAGGACGACTAGCGGGGGCTACGAGCAGTACTTC	CASRTTSGGYEQYF
-	-	TRBV2	TRBJ2-1	TGTGCCAGCTTCGGGCAAGGGCCGGCCTACAATGAGCAGTTCTTC	CASFGQGPAYNEQFF
-	-	TRBV7-9	TRBJ1-2	TGTGCCAGCAGCCTACGGGCCGATGGCTACACCTTC	CASSLRADGYTF
-	TRBD2	TRBV7-9	TRBJ2-7	TGTGCCAGCAGCAGACGACTAGCGGGAAGCCACGAGCAGTACTTC	CASSRRLAGSHEQYF
few	-	TRBV4-2	TRBJ1-5	TGTGCCAGCAGCCGCGAGCTCCAGGGGAGTTGGCCCCAGCATTTT	CASSRELQGSWPQHF
-	-	TRBV11-1	TRBJ2-7	TGTGCCAGCAGCTTAGCGTCGGGTTACGAGCAGTACTTC	CASSLASGYEQYF
-	TRBD1	TRBV28	TRBJ1-4	TGTGCCAGCAGTCCCGGACAGGGCCCCCATGAAAAACTGTTTTTT	CASSPGQGPHEKLFF
-	-	TRBV29-1	TRBJ2-5	TGCAGCTCGGAGGACAGGGAGGGGTACCAAGAGACCCAGTACTTC	CSSEDREGYQETQYF
-	-	TRBV29-1	TRBJ2-7	TGCAGCGTTGAAGCCCCTGACTACGAGCAGTACTTC	CSVEAPDYEQYF
-	-	TRBV11-3	TRBJ2-1	TGTGCCAGCAGCTTAGGGCAGGCAAATGAGCAGTTCTTC	CASSLGQANEQFF
-	-	TRBV7-3	TRBJ2-7	TGTGCCAGCAGCTTAAAAGCACTTGGGGACGAGCAGTACTTC	CASSLKALGDEQYF
-	TRBD2	TRBV11-2	TRBJ2-3	TGTGCCAGCAGCCTCGGGAGGGGGGACACAGATACGCAGTATTTT	CASSLGRGDTDTQYF
-	-	TRBV19	TRBJ1-2	TGTGCCAGTATGCGCCCAGGGGTTCGCAACTATGGCTACACCTTC	CASMRPGVRNYGYTF
-	-	TRBV6-5	TRBJ2-2	TGTGCCAGCAGTTACCGCACAGGGGACTTTCCCGGGGAGCTGTTTTTT	CASSYRTGDFPGELFF
few	-	TRBV6-1	TRBJ1-4	TGTGCCAGCAGTGAAGCGCGTAGGGGGTTTGCTGAAAAACTGTTTTTT	CASSEARRGFAEKLFF
-	TRBD2	TRBV15	TRBJ2-1	TGTGCCACCAGCAGAGTCGGGGGGGCCTACAATGAGCAGTTCTTC	CATSRVGGAYNEQFF
-	TRBD1	TRBV6-5	TRBJ1-1	TGTGCCAGCAGATCCGCGACAGGGGGTCCTGAAGCTTTCTTT	CASRSATGGPEAFF
-	TRBD2	TRBV15	TRBJ2-2	TGTGCCACGACTAGCGGGAGGATCACCGGGGAGCTGTTTTTT	CATTSGRITGELFF
-	-	TRBV25-1	TRBJ2-7	TGTGCCAGCAGTGAGTCAGAAAGGGTCGACTACGAGCAGTACTTC	CASSESERVDYEQYF
-	TRBD2	TRBV29-1	TRBJ2-2	TGCAGCGTAGAACTAGCGGGAGGAAACACCGGGGAGCTGTTTTTT	CSVELAGGNTGELFF
-	TRBD1	TRBV6-5	TRBJ1-4	TGTGCCAGCAGTCCATGGGACAGGGAGCCTAAAAAACTGTTTTTT	CASSPWDREPKKLFF
-	-	TRBV27	TRBJ2-7	TGTGCCAGCAGTTTATCGCGGGGCGGCGAGCAGTACTTC	CASSLSRGGEQYF
-	-	TRBV19	TRBJ1-4	TGTGCCAGTAGTCGGGACGCCTTCAAAGGGAGAACTAATGAAAAACTGTTTTTT	CASSRDAFKGRTNEKLFF
-	-	TRBV28	TRBJ1-3	TGTGCCAGCAGCGTCCAGGGAGGTGGAAACACCATATATTTT	CASSVQGGGNTIYF
-	TRBD1	TRBV19	TRBJ2-7	TGTGCCAGTAGCAGTGTAGGACAGGGGGCACGGTACGAGCAGTACTTC	CASSSVGQGARYEQYF
few	-	TRBV6-5	TRBJ2-2	TGTGCCAGCAGTTACCCGGACTCCTACACCGGGGAGCTGTTTTTT	CASSYPDSYTGELFF
once	-	TRBV7-2	TRBJ2-5	TGTGCCAGCAGTCGACCCGGACAGCCGAGGAGGGAGACCCAGTACTTC	CASSRPGQPRRETQYF
-	-	TRBV30	TRBJ1-1	TGTGCCTGGAGTGTTTCCGGTGTGAACACTGAAGCTTTCTTT	CAWSVSGVNTEAFF
-	-	TRBV12-5	TRBJ1-5	TGTGCCCGGGGGAATCAGCCCCAGCATTTT	CARGNQPQHF